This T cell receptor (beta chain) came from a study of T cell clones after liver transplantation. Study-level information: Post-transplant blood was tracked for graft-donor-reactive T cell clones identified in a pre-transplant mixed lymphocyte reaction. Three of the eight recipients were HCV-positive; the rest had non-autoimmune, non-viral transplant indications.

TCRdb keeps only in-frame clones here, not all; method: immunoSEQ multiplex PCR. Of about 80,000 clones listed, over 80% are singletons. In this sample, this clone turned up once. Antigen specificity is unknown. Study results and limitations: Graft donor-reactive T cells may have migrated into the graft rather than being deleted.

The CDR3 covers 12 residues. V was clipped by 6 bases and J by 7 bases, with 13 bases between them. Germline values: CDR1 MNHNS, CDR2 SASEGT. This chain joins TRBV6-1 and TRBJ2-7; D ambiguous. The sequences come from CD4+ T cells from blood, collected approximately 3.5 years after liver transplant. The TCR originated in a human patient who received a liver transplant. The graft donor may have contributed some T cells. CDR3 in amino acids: CASSQVVGEQYF. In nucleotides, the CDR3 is TGTGCCAGCAGCCAAGTGGTAGGTGAGCAGTACTTC.